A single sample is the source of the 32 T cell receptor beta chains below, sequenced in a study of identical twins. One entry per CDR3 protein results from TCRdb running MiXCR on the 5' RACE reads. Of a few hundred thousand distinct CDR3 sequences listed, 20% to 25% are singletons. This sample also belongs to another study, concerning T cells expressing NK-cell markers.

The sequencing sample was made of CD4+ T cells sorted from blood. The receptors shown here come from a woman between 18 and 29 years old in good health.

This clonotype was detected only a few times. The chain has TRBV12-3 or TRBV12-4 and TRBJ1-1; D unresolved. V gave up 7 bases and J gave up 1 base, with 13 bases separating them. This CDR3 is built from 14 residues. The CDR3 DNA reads TGTGCCAGCACCCTCTTAGGAGGGAACACTGAAGCTTTCTTT. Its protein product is CASTLLGGNTEAFF.

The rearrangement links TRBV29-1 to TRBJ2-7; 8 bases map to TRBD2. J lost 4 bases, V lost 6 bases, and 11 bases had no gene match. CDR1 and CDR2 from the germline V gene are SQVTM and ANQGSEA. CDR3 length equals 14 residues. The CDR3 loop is CSVGPRLASYEQYF. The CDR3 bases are TGCAGCGTAGGCCCGAGACTAGCGAGTTACGAGCAGTACTTC.

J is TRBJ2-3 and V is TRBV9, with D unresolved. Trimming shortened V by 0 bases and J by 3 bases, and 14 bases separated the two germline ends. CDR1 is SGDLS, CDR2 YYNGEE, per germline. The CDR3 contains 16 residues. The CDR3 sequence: CASSVDAPYRTDTQYF. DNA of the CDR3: TGTGCCAGCAGCGTAGATGCGCCCTATAGGACAGATACGCAGTATTTT.

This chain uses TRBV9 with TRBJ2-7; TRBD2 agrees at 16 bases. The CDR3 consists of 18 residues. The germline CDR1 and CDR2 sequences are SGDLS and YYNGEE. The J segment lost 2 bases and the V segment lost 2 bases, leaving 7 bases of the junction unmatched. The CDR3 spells CASSVGTSGRAGAYEQYF. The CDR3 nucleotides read TGTGCCAGCAGCGTCGGGACTAGCGGGAGGGCAGGGGCCTACGAGCAGTACTTC. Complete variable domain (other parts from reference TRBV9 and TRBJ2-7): DSGVTQTPKHLITATGQRVTLRCSPRSGDLSVYWYQQSLDQGLQFLIQYYNGEERAKGNILERFSAQQFPDLHSELNLSSLELGDSALYFCASSVGTSGRAGAYEQYFGPGTRLTVT.

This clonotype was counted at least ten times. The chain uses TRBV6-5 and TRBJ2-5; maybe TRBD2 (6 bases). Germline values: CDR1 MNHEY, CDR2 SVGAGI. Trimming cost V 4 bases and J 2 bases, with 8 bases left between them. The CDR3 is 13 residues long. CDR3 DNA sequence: TGTGCCAGCAGTTCGCGGGGACAAGAGACCCAGTACTTC. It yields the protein CASSSRGQETQYF.

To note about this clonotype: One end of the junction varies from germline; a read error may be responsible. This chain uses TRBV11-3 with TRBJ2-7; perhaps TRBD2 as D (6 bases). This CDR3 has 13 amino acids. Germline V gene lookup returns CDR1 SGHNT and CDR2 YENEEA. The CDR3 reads CASSLMGGDEQYF. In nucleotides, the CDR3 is TGCGCCAGCAGCTTGATGGGGGGAGACGAGCAGTACTTC.

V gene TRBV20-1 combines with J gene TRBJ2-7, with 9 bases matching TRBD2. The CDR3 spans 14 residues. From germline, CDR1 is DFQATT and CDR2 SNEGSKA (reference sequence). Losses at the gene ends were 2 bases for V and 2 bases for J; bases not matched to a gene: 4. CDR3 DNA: TGCAGTGCTAGATTTAGCGGGGGCGCCTACGAGCAGTACTTC. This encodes CSARFSGGAYEQYF.

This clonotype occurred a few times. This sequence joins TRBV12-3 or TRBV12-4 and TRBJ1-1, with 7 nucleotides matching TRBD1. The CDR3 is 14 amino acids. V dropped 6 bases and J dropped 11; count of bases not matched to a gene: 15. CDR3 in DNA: TGTGCCAGCAGAACTCGGGACAGAGGCTTGTTGGCTTTCTTT. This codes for CASRTRDRGLLAFF.

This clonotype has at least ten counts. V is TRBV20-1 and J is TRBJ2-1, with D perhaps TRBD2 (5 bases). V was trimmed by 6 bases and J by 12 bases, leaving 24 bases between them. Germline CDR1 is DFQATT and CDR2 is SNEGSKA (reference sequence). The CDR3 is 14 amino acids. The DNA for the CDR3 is TGCAGTGCCGAAACTAGACGAGAGCCCCCACCGCAGTTCTTC. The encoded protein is CSAETRREPPPQFF.

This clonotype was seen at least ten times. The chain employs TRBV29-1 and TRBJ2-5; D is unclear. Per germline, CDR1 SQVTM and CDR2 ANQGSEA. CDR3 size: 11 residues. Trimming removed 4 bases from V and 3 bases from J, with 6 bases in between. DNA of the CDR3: TGCAGCGTTGGCCGGGAAGAGACCCAGTACTTC. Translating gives CSVGREETQYF.

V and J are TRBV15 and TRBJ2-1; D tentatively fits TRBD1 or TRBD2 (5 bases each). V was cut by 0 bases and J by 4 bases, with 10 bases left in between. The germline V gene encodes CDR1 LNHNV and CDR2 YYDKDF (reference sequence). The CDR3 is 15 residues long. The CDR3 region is CATSRDRGHYNEQFF. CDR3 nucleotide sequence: TGTGCCACCAGCAGAGATCGGGGCCATTACAATGAGCAGTTCTTC.

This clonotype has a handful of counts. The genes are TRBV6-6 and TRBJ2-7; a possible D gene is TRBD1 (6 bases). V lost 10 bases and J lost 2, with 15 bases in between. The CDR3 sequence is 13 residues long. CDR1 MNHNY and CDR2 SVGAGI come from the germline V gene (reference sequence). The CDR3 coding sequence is TGTGCCATTGCGACCGGGACAACCTACGAGCAGTACTTC. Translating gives CAIATGTTYEQYF.

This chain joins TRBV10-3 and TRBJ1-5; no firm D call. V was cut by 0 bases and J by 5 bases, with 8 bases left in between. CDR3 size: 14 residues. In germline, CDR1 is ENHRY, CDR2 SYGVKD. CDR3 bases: TGTGCCATCAGTGAGTCGACGGCCGATCAGCCCCAGCATTTT. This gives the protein CAISESTADQPQHF.

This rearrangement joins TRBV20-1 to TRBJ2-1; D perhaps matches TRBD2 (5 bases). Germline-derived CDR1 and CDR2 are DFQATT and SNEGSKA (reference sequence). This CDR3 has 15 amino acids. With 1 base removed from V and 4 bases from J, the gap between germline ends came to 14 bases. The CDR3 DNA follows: TGCAGTGCTAGAGGAGGAATAGCGAGATACAATGAGCAGTTCTTC. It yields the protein CSARGGIARYNEQFF.

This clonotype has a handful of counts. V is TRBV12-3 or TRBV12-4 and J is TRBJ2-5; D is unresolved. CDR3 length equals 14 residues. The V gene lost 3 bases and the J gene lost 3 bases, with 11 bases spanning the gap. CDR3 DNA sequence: TGTGCCAGCAGTTTTGACTCCGCCAAAGAGACCCAGTACTTC. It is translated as CASSFDSAKETQYF.

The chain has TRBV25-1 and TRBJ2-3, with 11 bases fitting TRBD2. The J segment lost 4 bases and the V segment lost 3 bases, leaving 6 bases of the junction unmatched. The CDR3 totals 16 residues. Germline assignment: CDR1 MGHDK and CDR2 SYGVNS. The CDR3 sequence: CASSDFTSGGPDTQYF. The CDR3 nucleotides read TGTGCCAGCAGTGATTTTACTAGCGGGGGTCCAGATACGCAGTATTTT.

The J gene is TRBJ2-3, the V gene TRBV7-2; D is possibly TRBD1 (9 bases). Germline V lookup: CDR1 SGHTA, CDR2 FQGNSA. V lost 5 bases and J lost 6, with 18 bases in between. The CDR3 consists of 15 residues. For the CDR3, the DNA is TGTGCCAGCAGCCTTAGCGGGACAGGGAAGGATACGCAGTATTTT. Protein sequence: CASSLSGTGKDTQYF.

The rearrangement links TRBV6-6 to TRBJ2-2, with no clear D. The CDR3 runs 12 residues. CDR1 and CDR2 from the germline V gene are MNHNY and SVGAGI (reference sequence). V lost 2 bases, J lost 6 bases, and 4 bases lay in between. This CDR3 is CASSYGAGELFF. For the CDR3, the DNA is TGTGCCAGCAGTTACGGCGCCGGGGAGCTGTTTTTT.

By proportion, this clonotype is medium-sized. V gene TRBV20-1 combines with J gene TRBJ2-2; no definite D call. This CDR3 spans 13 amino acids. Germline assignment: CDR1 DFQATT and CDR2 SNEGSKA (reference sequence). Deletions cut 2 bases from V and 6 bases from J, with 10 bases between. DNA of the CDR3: TGCAGTGCTAGACCTCCTCCCGCCGGGGAGCTGTTTTTT. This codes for CSARPPPAGELFF.

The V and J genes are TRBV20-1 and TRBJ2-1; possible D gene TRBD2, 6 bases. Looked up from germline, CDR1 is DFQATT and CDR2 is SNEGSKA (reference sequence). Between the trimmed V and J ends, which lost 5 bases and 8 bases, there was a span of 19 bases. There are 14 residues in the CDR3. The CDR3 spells CSAPPRGSGDEQFF. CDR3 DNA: TGCAGTGCTCCCCCCCGGGGGAGCGGCGATGAGCAGTTCTTC.

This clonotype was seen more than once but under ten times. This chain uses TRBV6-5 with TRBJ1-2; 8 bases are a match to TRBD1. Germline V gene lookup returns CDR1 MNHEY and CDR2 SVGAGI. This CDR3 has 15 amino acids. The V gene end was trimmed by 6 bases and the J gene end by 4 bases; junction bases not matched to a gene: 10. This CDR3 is CASRLTGTGTYGYTF. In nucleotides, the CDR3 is TGTGCCAGCAGGTTAACCGGGACAGGAACCTATGGCTACACCTTC.

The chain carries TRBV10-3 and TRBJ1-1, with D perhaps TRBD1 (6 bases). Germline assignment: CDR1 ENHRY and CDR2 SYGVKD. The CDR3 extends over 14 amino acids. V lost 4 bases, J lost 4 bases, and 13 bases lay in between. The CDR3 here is CAISVGGRSTEAFF. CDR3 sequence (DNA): TGTGCCATCAGTGTCGGGGGGCGTAGCACTGAAGCTTTCTTT.

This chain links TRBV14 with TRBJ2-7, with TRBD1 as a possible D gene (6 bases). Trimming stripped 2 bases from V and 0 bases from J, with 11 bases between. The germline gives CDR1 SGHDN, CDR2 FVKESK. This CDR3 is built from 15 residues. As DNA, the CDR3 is TGTGCCAGCAGCCAACTTACAGGGTACTCCTACGAGCAGTACTTC. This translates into CASSQLTGYSYEQYF.

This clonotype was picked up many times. The CDR3 sequence is CASKITPIRVDRLKSETQYF. The CDR3 bases are TGTGCCAGTAAGATAACCCCTATACGGGTGGACAGGCTTAAGTCCGAGACCCAGTACTTC. The chain joins TRBV6-2 or TRBV6-3 to TRBJ2-5; 7 nucleotides align to TRBD1. The CDR3 covers 20 residues. After removal of 9 bases from V and 5 bases from J, the junction contained 30 bases not matched to a gene. Germline V gives CDR1 MNHEY, CDR2 SVGEGT.

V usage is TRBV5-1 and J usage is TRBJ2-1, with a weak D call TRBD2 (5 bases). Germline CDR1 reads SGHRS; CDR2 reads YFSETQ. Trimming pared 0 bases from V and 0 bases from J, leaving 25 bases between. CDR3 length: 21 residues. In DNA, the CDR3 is TGCGCCAGCAGCTTGGCTTTTTGGGCGTCTAGCCTAAAGAGCTCCTACAATGAGCAGTTCTTC. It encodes CASSLAFWASSLKSSYNEQFF.

The CDR3 DNA reads as TGCAGCGTTGAAACGGGAGGGTCCTACGAGCAGTACTTC. Its translation: CSVETGGSYEQYF. J is TRBJ2-7 and V is TRBV29-1; 8 bases fit TRBD2. The CDR3 has 13 residues. Germline CDR1 is SQVTM and CDR2 is ANQGSEA. After removal of 2 bases from V and 1 base from J, the junction contained 1 base not matched to a gene.

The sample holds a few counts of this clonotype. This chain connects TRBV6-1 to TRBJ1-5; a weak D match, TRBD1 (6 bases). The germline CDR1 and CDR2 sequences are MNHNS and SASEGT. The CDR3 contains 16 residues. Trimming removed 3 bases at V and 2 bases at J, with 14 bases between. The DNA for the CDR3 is TGTGCCAGCAGTGACCATGGGCCAGGGGGCAATCAGCCCCAGCATTTT. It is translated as CASSDHGPGGNQPQHF.

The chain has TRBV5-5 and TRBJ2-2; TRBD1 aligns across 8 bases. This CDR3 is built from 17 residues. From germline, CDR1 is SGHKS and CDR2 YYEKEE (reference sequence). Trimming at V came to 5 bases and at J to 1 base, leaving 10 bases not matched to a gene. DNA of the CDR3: TGTGCCAGCAGTCGTCTACAGGGGGTGAGGAACACCGGGGAGCTGTTTTTT. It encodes CASSRLQGVRNTGELFF.

The CDR3 here is CASKSPGGLNTYEQYF. DNA for the CDR3: TGTGCCAGCAAGAGCCCCGGGGGACTTAACACCTACGAGCAGTACTTC. V gene TRBV6-2 or TRBV6-3 combines with J gene TRBJ2-7, with D tentatively TRBD2 (6 bases). This CDR3 comprises 16 residues. CDR1 MNHEY and CDR2 SVGEGT come from the germline V gene. V was cut by 7 bases and J by 2 bases, with 21 bases left in between.

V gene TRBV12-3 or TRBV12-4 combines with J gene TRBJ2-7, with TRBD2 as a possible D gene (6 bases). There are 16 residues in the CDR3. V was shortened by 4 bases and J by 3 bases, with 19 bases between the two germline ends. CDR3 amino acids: CASSYKRVLNDYEQYF. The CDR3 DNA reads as TGTGCCAGCAGTTACAAGCGGGTCCTCAACGACTACGAGCAGTACTTC.

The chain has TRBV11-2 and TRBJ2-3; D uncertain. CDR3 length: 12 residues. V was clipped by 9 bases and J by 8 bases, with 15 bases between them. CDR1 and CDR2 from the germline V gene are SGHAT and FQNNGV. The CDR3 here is CASSLKASTQYF. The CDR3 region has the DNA TGTGCCAGTTCCCTTAAGGCGAGTACGCAGTATTTT.

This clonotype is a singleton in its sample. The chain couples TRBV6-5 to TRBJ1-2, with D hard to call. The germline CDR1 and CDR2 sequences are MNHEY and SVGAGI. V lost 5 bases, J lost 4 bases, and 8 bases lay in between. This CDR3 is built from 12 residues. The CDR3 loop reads CASSTAFYGYTF. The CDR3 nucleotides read TGTGCCAGCAGTACAGCGTTCTATGGCTACACCTTC.